This T cell receptor beta chain was recorded in a study of T-cell reconstitution after alpha-beta-depleted transplantation in children. This clonotype was detected a few times. The library targeted TCRbeta and was prepared with unique molecular identifiers. In TCRdb, the PCR reads were re-called with MiXCR into one record per CDR3 protein. Counted here are roughly 790,000 distinct CDR3 sequences, around 15% occurring once; the ten biggest clones make up about 5%. Germline CDR1 is SSHAT and CDR2 is FNYEAQ (reference sequence). Losses at the gene ends were 2 bases for V and 2 bases for J; bases not matched to a gene: 8. The CDR3 spans 17 residues.

The sample was PBMCs, mostly from graft donor cells, taken 360 days after TCRalphabeta/CD19-depleted stem cell transplant. This clonotype was obtained from a male patient aged 5 to 17 who had a stem cell transplant for acute lymphoblastic leukemia, so the T cells may come from the graft donor. V gene TRBV7-7 combines with J gene TRBJ2-3, with 9 bases matching TRBD2. The CDR3 coding sequence is TGTGCCAGCAGCTTAAGAGCGGGAGGCCCGCCCACAGATACGCAGTATTTT. It yields the protein CASSLRAGGPPTDTQYF.